This T cell receptor beta chain was obtained from a study of T cell changes during pregnancy in multiple sclerosis. CDR1 is GTSNPN, CDR2 SVGIG, per germline (reference sequence). The CDR3 extends over 17 amino acids. V was shortened by 3 bases and J by 0 bases, with 18 bases between the two germline ends. Clones were sequenced by immunoSEQ multiplex PCR, and TCRdb holds only the in-frame ones, with some missing. This sample has some 70,000 clones; approximately 91% occur once, and the top ten carry under 3%. Sequencing used peripheral blood, obtained in the first trimester of pregnancy. The sequence was collected from a female donor with multiple sclerosis, enrolled in a pregnancy study. V is TRBV30 and J is TRBJ1-3; tentative D call: TRBD1 (6 bases). The CDR3 sequence: CAWRPPRIQGSGNTIYF. CDR3 DNA: TGTGCCTGGAGACCCCCTCGTATACAGGGCTCTGGAAACACCATATATTTT.